Detailed here is one T cell receptor (beta chain). What it recognizes is unknown. These data are taken from a study of response to subunit inactivated influenza vaccine. V was clipped by 6 bases and J by 2 bases, with 14 bases between them. The length of the CDR3 is 14 residues. Germline assignment: CDR1 SGHAT and CDR2 FQNNGV. Overall study findings and caveats: Each seasonal flu vaccination may recruit only limited new T cells, authors suggested.

TCRdb called the RT-PCR reads again in MiXCR, with one record for every CDR3 protein. The sample has 500,000 or so distinct CDR3 sequences, approximately 15% seen once. The sample here was CD4+ T cells sorted from PBMCs, taken about 24 months after vaccination. This sequence joins TRBV11-2 and TRBJ2-7, with D possibly matching TRBD1 (5 bases). The sequence came from a man between 50 and 69 years old who received an inactivated influenza vaccine. CDR3 sequence reads: CASSVSRVPYEQYF. The CDR3 nucleotides read TGTGCCAGCAGTGTATCCAGGGTCCCCTACGAGCAGTACTTC.